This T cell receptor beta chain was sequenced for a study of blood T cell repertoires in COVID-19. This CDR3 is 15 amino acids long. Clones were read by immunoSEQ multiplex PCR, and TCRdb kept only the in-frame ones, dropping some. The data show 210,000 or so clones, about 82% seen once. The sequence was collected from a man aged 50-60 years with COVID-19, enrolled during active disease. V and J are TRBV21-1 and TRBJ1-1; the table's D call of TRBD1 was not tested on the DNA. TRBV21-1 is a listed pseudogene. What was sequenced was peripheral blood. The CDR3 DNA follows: TGTGCCAGCAGCAAAAGGGACAGGGGGTTCACTGAAGCTTTCTTT. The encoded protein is CASSKRDRGFTEAFF.